Included here is one T cell receptor beta chain sequence, with context. Treatment indicated: randomized to nivolumab then ipilimumab (arm A) or the reverse (arm B). TCRdb's table, derived via immunoSEQ multiplex PCR, lists solely in-frame clones and lacks some. The sample consists of more than 1,500 clones, roughly 25% of them appearing once. This specimen belongs to a study of sequential checkpoint blockade in melanoma. The sequence was collected from a human donor with melanoma. The sample in question was tumor tissue (inferred from file names), obtained from a patient given nivolumab and ipilimumab in sequence.

The CDR3 reads CASSRPGQGLLKAFF. The CDR3 nucleotides read TGTGCCAGTAGTCGGCCGGGACAGGGGCTCCTGAAAGCTTTCTTT. This chain links TRBV19 with TRBJ1-1, with 10 nucleotides matching TRBD1. The V and J ends lost 5 bases and 9 bases, in that order; junction bases with no gene match: 12. This CDR3 has 15 residues. The germline CDR1 and CDR2 sequences are LNHDA and SQIVND (reference sequence). The variable domain in full, completed from reference TRBV19 and TRBJ1-1, reads DGGITQSPKYLFRKEGQNVTLSCEQNLNHDAMYWYRQDPGQGLRLIYYSQIVNDFQKGDIAEGYSVSREKKESFPLTVTSAQKNPTAFYLCASSRPGQGLLKAFFGQGTRLTVV.